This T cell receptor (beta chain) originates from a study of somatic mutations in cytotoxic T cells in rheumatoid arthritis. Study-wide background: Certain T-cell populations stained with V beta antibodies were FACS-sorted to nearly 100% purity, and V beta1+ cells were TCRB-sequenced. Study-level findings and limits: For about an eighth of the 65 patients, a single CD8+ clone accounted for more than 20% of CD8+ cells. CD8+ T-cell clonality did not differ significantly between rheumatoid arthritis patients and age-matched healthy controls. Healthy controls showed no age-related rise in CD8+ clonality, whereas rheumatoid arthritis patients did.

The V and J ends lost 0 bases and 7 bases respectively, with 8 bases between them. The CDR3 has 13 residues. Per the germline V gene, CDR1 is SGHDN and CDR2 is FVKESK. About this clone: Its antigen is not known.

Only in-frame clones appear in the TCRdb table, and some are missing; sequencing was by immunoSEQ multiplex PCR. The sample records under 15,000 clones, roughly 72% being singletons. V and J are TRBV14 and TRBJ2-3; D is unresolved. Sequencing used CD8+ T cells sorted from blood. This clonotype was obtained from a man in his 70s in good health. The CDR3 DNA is TGTGCCAGCAGCCAAGATGAGAGTTATACGCAGTATTTT. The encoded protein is CASSQDESYTQYF.